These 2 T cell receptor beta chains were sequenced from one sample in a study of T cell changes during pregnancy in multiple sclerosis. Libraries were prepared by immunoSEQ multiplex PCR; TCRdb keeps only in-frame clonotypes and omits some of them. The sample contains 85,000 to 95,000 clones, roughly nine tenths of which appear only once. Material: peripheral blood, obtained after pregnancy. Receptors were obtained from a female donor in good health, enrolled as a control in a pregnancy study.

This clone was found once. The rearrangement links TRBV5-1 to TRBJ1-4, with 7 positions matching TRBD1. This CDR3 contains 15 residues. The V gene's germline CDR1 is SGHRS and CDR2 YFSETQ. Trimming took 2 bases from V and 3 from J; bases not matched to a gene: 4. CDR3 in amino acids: CASSFRQGANEKLFF. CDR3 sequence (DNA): TGCGCCAGCAGCTTCCGACAGGGAGCTAATGAAAAACTGTTTTTT.

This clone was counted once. Here the CDR3 DNA reads TGTGCCAGCAGCTTAAAACAGGGGGCTGCTGGCTACACCTTC. This encodes CASSLKQGAAGYTF. The chain joins TRBV5-6 to TRBJ1-2; 9 bases fit TRBD1. Trimming took 2 bases from V and 7 from J; bases not matched to a gene: 6. The CDR3 consists of 14 residues. CDR1 SGHDT and CDR2 YYEEEE come from the germline V gene.